A single sample gave rise to the 26 T cell receptor beta chains below, sequenced in a study of blood T cell repertoires in COVID-19. The protocol was immunoSEQ multiplex PCR, while the TCRdb copy is restricted to in-frame clones and leaves out a portion. The data show a few hundred thousand clones, with approximately 80% seen just once and 1.2% to 1.5% held by the top ten. The sample was peripheral blood. These receptors were obtained from a woman in her forties who had recovered from COVID-19.

The V gene is TRBV28, the J gene TRBJ1-5; D remains ambiguous. The CDR3 sequence is 12 residues long. CDR1 and CDR2 from the germline V gene are MDHEN and SYDVKM. The germline V and J ends were trimmed by 4 bases and 5 bases, with 6 bases remaining between them. CDR3 sequence reads: CASSSDYQPQHF. The CDR3 DNA is TGTGCCAGCAGTTCGGACTATCAGCCCCAGCATTTT. Looking up the rest from reference TRBV28 and TRBJ1-5 gives the full variable domain: DVKVTQSSRYLVKRTGEKVFLECVQDMDHENMFWYRQDPGLGLRLIYFSYDVKMKEKGDIPEGYSVSREKKERFSLILESASTNQTSMYLCASSSDYQPQHFGDGTRLSIL.

This chain's CDR3 is CASKQGHEQFF. The CDR3 nucleotides are TGTGCCAGCAAACAGGGACATGAGCAGTTCTTC. This rearrangement joins TRBV25-1 to TRBJ2-1, with D possibly matching TRBD1 (6 bases). The CDR3 loop spans 11 amino acids. The V end was cut by 7 bases, the J end by 8 bases, with 9 bases between. CDR1 MGHDK and CDR2 SYGVNS come from the germline V gene.

J is TRBJ1-6 and V is TRBV13; possibly TRBD1 for D (6 bases). Trimming cost V 5 bases and J 10 bases, with 15 bases left between them. CDR3 length: 14 residues. Germline V gene sequence: CDR1 PRHDT, CDR2 FYEKMQ (reference sequence). DNA of the CDR3: TGTGCCAGCAGCGAACAGGGAAAGGGCTCACCCCTCCACTTT. Amino acid sequence: CASSEQGKGSPLHF. Full variable domain (remainder filled in from reference TRBV13 and TRBJ1-6): AAGVIQSPRHLIKEKRETATLKCYPIPRHDTVYWYQQGPGQDPQFLISFYEKMQSDKGSIPDRFSAQQFSDYHSELNMSSLELGDSALYFCASSEQGKGSPLHFGNGTRLTVT.

The J gene is TRBJ2-2, the V gene TRBV27, with D uncertain. The CDR3 sequence is 14 residues long. V was shortened by 2 bases and J by 2 bases, with 6 bases between the two germline ends. Germline V CDR1 and CDR2: MNHEY, SMNVEV (reference sequence). The CDR3 sequence is CASSLGPNTGELFF. The CDR3, as DNA: TGTGCCAGCAGTTTAGGGCCAAACACCGGGGAGCTGTTTTTT.

The J gene is TRBJ1-2, the V gene TRBV25-1, with D possibly matching TRBD1 (6 bases). The CDR3 has 14 amino acids. Trimming stripped 6 bases from V and 8 bases from J, with 19 bases between. CDR1 and CDR2 from the germline V gene are MGHDK and SYGVNS. CDR3 nucleotide sequence: TGTGCCAGCAGCAAGATAGACAGGTCTCAGGGCTACACCTTC. Residues: CASSKIDRSQGYTF.

As regards this clone: The same CDR3 arises from other DNA sequences in this sample as well. The rearrangement joins TRBV6-5 to TRBJ1-2; D possibly corresponds to TRBD1 (6 bases). Trimming took 2 bases from V and 4 from J, leaving 8 bases between them. The germline V gene encodes CDR1 MNHEY and CDR2 SVGAGI. CDR3 length equals 13 residues. Here the CDR3 DNA reads TGTGCCAGCAGTTACCAGGGGCCCTATGGCTACACCTTC. It codes for CASSYQGPYGYTF.

J is TRBJ1-1 and V is TRBV4-3, with 7 bases aligning to TRBD1. Germline V gene lookup returns CDR1 LGHNA and CDR2 YSLEER. The CDR3 has 16 amino acids. The junction had 4 bases not matched to a gene; V was cut back by 0 bases and J by 0 bases. The CDR3 DNA reads TGCGCCAGCAGCCAAGATCAGGGACAGATGAACACTGAAGCTTTCTTT. It is translated as CASSQDQGQMNTEAFF.

The chain recombines TRBV18 with TRBJ1-4; D possibly corresponds to TRBD1 (5 bases). The ends were cut back, 1 base at V and 0 bases at J, with 12 bases in the middle. Germline CDR1 and CDR2: KGHSH and LQKENI. The CDR3 runs 17 residues. The CDR3 DNA is TGTGCCAGCTCACCACTACAGGATGGGGCAACTAATGAAAAACTGTTTTTT. It encodes CASSPLQDGATNEKLFF. Together with reference TRBV18 and TRBJ1-4, the CDR3 gives the full variable domain: NAGVMQNPRHLVRRRGQEARLRCSPMKGHSHVYWYRQLPEEGLKFMVYLQKENIIDESGMPKERFSAEFPKEGPSILRIQQVVRGDSAAYFCASSPLQDGATNEKLFFGSGTQLSVL.

The chain links TRBV7-2 to TRBJ2-4, with 8 bases matching TRBD1. The length of the CDR3 is 15 residues. Trimming cost V 5 bases and J 6 bases; bases outside gene matches: 9. Germline assignment: CDR1 SGHTA and CDR2 FQGNSA. The CDR3 DNA follows: TGTGCCAGCAGCCCTCCAGGGGGCGCCGGAAACATTCAGTACTTC. Residues: CASSPPGGAGNIQYF.

In this sample, this clone turned up a few times. The rearrangement joins TRBV7-9 to TRBJ1-2, with 11 bases lining up with TRBD1. Looked up from germline, CDR1 is SEHNR and CDR2 is FQNEAQ (reference sequence). This CDR3 is 14 amino acids long. V was pared by 5 bases and J by 5 bases, with 4 bases of the junction left unmatched. CDR3 protein: CASSPGQGVYGYTF. CDR3 nucleotide sequence: TGTGCCAGCAGCCCGGGACAGGGGGTTTATGGCTACACCTTC.

The chain has TRBV28 and TRBJ2-5, with a tentative D call TRBD1 (6 bases). Between the trimmed V and J ends, which lost 1 base and 5 bases, there was a span of 14 bases. This CDR3 has 15 amino acids. Germline CDR1 is MDHEN and CDR2 is SYDVKM. The CDR3 DNA is TGTGCCAGCAGTTTATTACTACAGGGAAGGGAGACCCAGTACTTC. Translated, it gives CASSLLLQGRETQYF.

This chain links TRBV7-9 with TRBJ2-3; TRBD2 matches at 8 bases. CDR3 length equals 15 residues. Per germline, CDR1 SEHNR and CDR2 FQNEAQ (reference sequence). The junction had 3 bases not matched to a gene; V was cut back by 3 bases and J by 1 base. The chain's CDR3 is CASSLRRGGTDTQYF. The DNA of the CDR3 is TGTGCCAGCAGCTTGCGGCGGGGGGGCACAGATACGCAGTATTTT.

This sequence joins TRBV7-2 and TRBJ1-4; TRBD1 might be the D (5 bases). The ends were cut back, 5 bases at V and 7 bases at J, with 17 bases in the middle. CDR1 is SGHTA and CDR2 is FQGNSA in the germline V gene. CDR3 length: 15 residues. CDR3 DNA: TGTGCCAGCAGCGCCACCGGGACGGGGGGTGAAAAACTGTTTTTT. Encoded protein: CASSATGTGGEKLFF.

The rearrangement links TRBV2 to TRBJ1-4; possibly TRBD1 for D (6 bases). Germline-derived CDR1 and CDR2 are SNHLY and FYNNEI. This CDR3 has 15 residues. V lost 9 bases and J lost 3, with 17 bases in between. The CDR3 DNA reads as TGTGCCAGTTCCTTTACAGGGCCCTCTAATGAAAAACTGTTTTTT. This gives the protein CASSFTGPSNEKLFF. The whole variable domain, filled in from reference TRBV2 and TRBJ1-4, reads EPEVTQTPSHQVTQMGQEVILRCVPISNHLYFYWYRQILGQKVEFLVSFYNNEISEKSEIFDDQFSVERPDGSNFTLKIRSTKLEDSAMYFCASSFTGPSNEKLFFGSGTQLSVL.

The chain combines TRBV6-1 with TRBJ1-2; 10 bases map to TRBD1. V lost 2 bases, J lost 6 bases, and 6 bases stayed unmatched. The V gene's germline CDR1 is MNHNS and CDR2 SASEGT. The CDR3 is 15 amino acids. The CDR3 loop is CASSESRDRGNGYTF. The CDR3 DNA sequence: TGTGCCAGCAGTGAAAGCCGGGACAGGGGAAATGGCTACACCTTC.

The chain joins TRBV27 to TRBJ2-1; 9 bases match TRBD2. Losses at the gene ends were 8 bases for V and 4 bases for J; bases not matched to a gene: 3. The CDR3 length is 13 residues. Germline V gives CDR1 MNHEY, CDR2 SMNVEV (reference sequence). CDR3 residues: CASALAGYNEQFF. CDR3 coding DNA: TGTGCCAGCGCCCTAGCGGGGTACAATGAGCAGTTCTTC.

This chain connects TRBV12-3 or TRBV12-4 to TRBJ2-3; D is unclear. V was cut by 5 bases and J by 10 bases, with 16 bases left in between. The CDR3 totals 13 residues. CDR3 sequence reads: CASSTLTLGAQYF. The CDR3 region has the DNA TGTGCCAGCAGTACCCTGACTCTGGGTGCGCAGTATTTT.

The chain combines TRBV2 with TRBJ1-1; D not resolved. Germline CDR1 is SNHLY and CDR2 is FYNNEI. The CDR3 covers 13 residues. Trimming took off 2 bases at V and 5 bases at J, with 9 bases between the two ends. CDR3 in amino acids: CASSERGGTEAFF. The DNA for the CDR3 is TGTGCCAGCAGTGAACGGGGAGGGACTGAAGCTTTCTTT.

The chain is built from TRBV7-6 and TRBJ2-7; 7 bases agree with TRBD1. Germline-derived CDR1 and CDR2 are SGHVS and FNYEAQ. The CDR3 runs to 13 residues. After removal of 4 bases from V and 7 bases from J, the junction contained 7 bases not matched to a gene. CDR3 DNA: TGTGCCAGCAGCTCGACAGGGTCCGGAGAGCAGTACTTC. This gives the protein CASSSTGSGEQYF.

This chain uses TRBV7-2 with TRBJ2-1; tentatively, D is TRBD2 (5 bases). Germline V CDR1 and CDR2: SGHTA, FQGNSA. Trimming removed 3 bases from V and 7 bases from J, with 22 bases in between. CDR3 length: 17 amino acids. This chain's CDR3 is CASSFTVPGARGNEQFF. The CDR3 DNA reads TGTGCCAGCAGCTTTACGGTTCCGGGCGCTCGGGGTAATGAGCAGTTCTTC.

The J gene is TRBJ2-7, the V gene TRBV4-3; maybe TRBD2 (5 bases). This CDR3 comprises 13 residues. Per germline, CDR1 LGHNA and CDR2 YSLEER. V was clipped by 0 bases and J by 6 bases, with 9 bases between them. The CDR3 DNA reads as TGCGCCAGCAGCCAAGATCGGGGATTCGAGCAGTACTTC. Translating it yields CASSQDRGFEQYF.

This chain connects TRBV9 to TRBJ2-1, with D tentatively TRBD2 (6 bases). Germline V gene sequence: CDR1 SGDLS, CDR2 YYNGEE. V lost 3 bases and J 8 bases, leaving 18 bases between the germline ends. CDR3 length: 15 amino acids. The CDR3 nucleotides are TGTGCCAGCAGCGCTGCGGCGGGAATGGGGGATGAGCAGTTCTTC. Translation gives CASSAAAGMGDEQFF.

This chain connects TRBV19 to TRBJ1-4; D is undetermined. The germline V gene encodes CDR1 LNHDA and CDR2 SQIVND (reference sequence). V was clipped by 6 bases and J by 0 bases, with 5 bases between them. This CDR3 is built from 13 residues. CDR3 sequence reads: CASRAATNEKLFF. The CDR3 DNA is TGTGCCAGTAGGGCCGCAACTAATGAAAAACTGTTTTTT.

The chain employs TRBV5-6 and TRBJ1-2; D remains unclear. CDR3 length: 14 residues. Germline V gene data show CDR1 as SGHDT and CDR2 as YYEEEE. Trimming left V 3 bases short and J 2 bases short, with 11 bases between. CDR3 protein: CASSSRLINYGYTF. As DNA, the CDR3 is TGTGCCAGCAGCTCGAGACTGATAAACTATGGCTACACCTTC.

The chain links TRBV19 to TRBJ1-1, with D hard to call. Deletions cut 7 bases from V and 4 bases from J, with 22 bases between. Germline CDR1 reads LNHDA; CDR2 reads SQIVND (reference sequence). The CDR3 is made up of 16 amino acids. The CDR3 DNA reads TGTGCCAGTAAGCTTGATTACGGGGATTGGGGCACTGAAGCTTTCTTT. Translated: CASKLDYGDWGTEAFF.

The chain couples TRBV6-2 or TRBV6-3 to TRBJ2-5; TRBD2 matches 8 bases. The CDR3 has 15 residues. Germline values: CDR1 MNHEY, CDR2 SVGEGT. With V trimmed by 2 bases and J by 3 bases, 5 bases remained unmatched. The CDR3 DNA is TGTGCCAGCAGTTACGTCGGGGGGGGAGAAGAGACCCAGTACTTC. Translation: CASSYVGGGEETQYF.